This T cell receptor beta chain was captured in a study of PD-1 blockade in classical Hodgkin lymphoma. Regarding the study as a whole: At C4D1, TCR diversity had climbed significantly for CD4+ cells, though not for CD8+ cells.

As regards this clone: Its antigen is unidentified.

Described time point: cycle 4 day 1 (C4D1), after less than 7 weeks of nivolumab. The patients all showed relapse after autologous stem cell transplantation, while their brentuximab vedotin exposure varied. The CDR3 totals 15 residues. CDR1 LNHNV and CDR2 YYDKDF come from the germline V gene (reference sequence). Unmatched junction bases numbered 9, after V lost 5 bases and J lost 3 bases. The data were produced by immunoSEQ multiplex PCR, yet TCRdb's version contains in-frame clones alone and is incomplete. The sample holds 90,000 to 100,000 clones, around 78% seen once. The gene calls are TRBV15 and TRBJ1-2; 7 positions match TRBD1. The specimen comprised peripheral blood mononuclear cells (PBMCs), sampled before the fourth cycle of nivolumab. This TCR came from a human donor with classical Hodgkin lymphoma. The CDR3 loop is CATSPGSGTDYGYTF. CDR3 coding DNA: TGTGCCACCAGCCCGGGCTCTGGGACAGACTATGGCTACACCTTC.